This TCR beta chain was sequenced in a study of control samples from healthy donors and cancer patients. The germline V and J ends were trimmed by 2 bases and 4 bases, with 16 bases remaining between them. The CDR3 has 16 residues. Germline V CDR1 and CDR2: SGHDT, YYEEEE. The sample holds one count of this clone. Repertoires were generated with immunoSEQ multiplex PCR, while TCRdb's copy carries only in-frame clones and drops some. The sample holds about 95,000 clones, over 80% seen once. What was sequenced was blood. This TCR was recovered from a man between 25 and 39 years old in good health. The chain joins TRBV5-6 to TRBJ1-5, with D perhaps TRBD1 (5 bases). DNA of the CDR3: TGTGCCAGCAGCTTATTGGGGGTTGACGGGAATCAGCCCCAGCATTTT. Translated: CASSLLGVDGNQPQHF.